One sample yielded the 11 T cell receptor beta chains listed below, sequenced in a study of cytomegalovirus exposure and HLA in healthy donors. The primer mix had 60 Vbeta and 13 Jbeta primers. The method was immunoSEQ multiplex PCR; TCRdb's version includes in-frame clones alone and lacks a portion of them. The sample contains roughly 180,000 clones, more than 70% of which appear only once. Source material: PBMCs. The source is a male donor in good health and CMV-seronegative.

The J gene is TRBJ1-1, the V gene TRBV7-8, with D maybe TRBD1 (5 bases). V lost 5 bases and J lost 1, with 14 bases in between. Germline lookup yields CDR1 SGHVS and CDR2 FQNEAQ. The CDR3 has 15 amino acids. The CDR3 DNA reads as TGTGCCAGCAGCCTCCCAGGGCATTGGAACACTGAAGCTTTCTTT. Translation gives CASSLPGHWNTEAFF.

This clone was seen a single time. This chain joins TRBV5-1 and TRBJ2-7, with D tentatively TRBD1 (6 bases). The CDR3 has 14 amino acids. V was pared by 1 base and J by 7 bases, with 15 bases between. Germline V gene sequence: CDR1 SGHRS, CDR2 YFSETQ. CDR3 loop: CASSLTTGRREQYF. Here the CDR3 DNA reads TGCGCCAGCAGCTTGACCACAGGGCGGCGGGAGCAGTACTTC.

The genes are TRBV7-3 and TRBJ2-7, with 11 nucleotides matching TRBD2. CDR1 SGHTA and CDR2 FQGTGA come from the germline V gene. V was pared by 5 bases and J by 1 base, with 7 bases of the junction left unmatched. There are 16 residues in the CDR3. This chain's CDR3 is CASSPSGTSGSYEQYF. In nucleotides, the CDR3 is TGTGCCAGCAGCCCATCCGGGACTAGCGGTTCCTACGAGCAGTACTTC.

To note about this clone: One junction end disagrees with the germline gene, perhaps due to a read error. The rearrangement joins TRBV7-9 to TRBJ1-6; D gene uncertain. Germline V gene sequence: CDR1 SEHNR, CDR2 FQNEAQ (reference sequence). CDR3 length: 16 residues. CDR3 protein: CSSSSGSSSYNSPLHF. DNA of the CDR3: TGTTCCAGCAGCTCCGGTTCGAGCTCCTATAATTCACCCCTCCACTTT. The entire variable domain, with the rest obtained from reference TRBV7-9 and TRBJ1-6, is as follows: DTGVSQNPRHKITKRGQNVTFRCDPISEHNRLYWYRQTLGQGPEFLTYFQNEAQLEKSRLLSDRFSAERPKGSFSTLEIQRTEQGDSAMYLCSSSSGSSSYNSPLHFGNGTRLTVT.

The genes are TRBV2 and TRBJ2-7; 8 positions agree with TRBD1. The CDR3 length is 15 residues. V was clipped by 3 bases and J by 3 bases; unmatched bases: 7. Germline lookup yields CDR1 SNHLY and CDR2 FYNNEI. The CDR3 bases are TGTGCCAGCAGTGACCTTATAGGACAGGGCTACGAGCAGTACTTC. This sequence encodes CASSDLIGQGYEQYF. Drawing the rest from reference TRBV2 and TRBJ2-7, the complete variable domain is EPEVTQTPSHQVTQMGQEVILRCVPISNHLYFYWYRQILGQKVEFLVSFYNNEISEKSEIFDDQFSVERPDGSNFTLKIRSTKLEDSAMYFCASSDLIGQGYEQYFGPGTRLTVT.

The V gene is TRBV5-1, the J gene TRBJ2-2, with a weak D call TRBD1 (5 bases). The germline V gene encodes CDR1 SGHRS and CDR2 YFSETQ. There are 15 residues in the CDR3. Trimming took off 2 bases at V and 0 bases at J, with 8 bases between the two ends. In nucleotides, the CDR3 is TGCGCCAGCAGCTTTAGGACATCGAACACCGGGGAGCTGTTTTTT. Its protein is CASSFRTSNTGELFF.

The chain uses TRBV6-1 and TRBJ1-5; TRBD1 might be the D (5 bases). From germline, CDR1 is MNHNS and CDR2 SASEGT. This CDR3 comprises 15 residues. V shed 1 base and J shed 2 bases, with 9 bases lying between them. In nucleotides, the CDR3 is TGTGCCAGCAGTGAAGTGGGGCCAGGCAATCAGCCCCAGCATTTT. This codes for CASSEVGPGNQPQHF.

The V and J genes are TRBV5-8 and TRBJ1-4; D is perhaps TRBD1 (6 bases). Trimming cost V 0 bases and J 0 bases, with 9 bases left between them. Germline values: CDR1 SGHTS, CDR2 YDEGEE. The CDR3 length is 16 residues. The CDR3 is CASSLGRTATNEKLFF. The CDR3 DNA reads as TGTGCCAGCAGCTTGGGCCGGACAGCAACTAATGAAAAACTGTTTTTT.

The chain recombines TRBV9 with TRBJ2-1; 14 nucleotides line up with TRBD2. This CDR3 is built from 15 residues. Germline V gene lookup returns CDR1 SGDLS and CDR2 YYNGEE. V lost 2 bases to trimming and J lost 8 bases; unmatched junction nucleotides: 3. DNA of the CDR3: TGTGCCAGCAGCGTCGGACTAGCGGGAGGATATGAGCAGTTCTTC. This translates into CASSVGLAGGYEQFF.

V gene TRBV5-1 combines with J gene TRBJ1-4; TRBD1 matches at 10 bases. From germline, CDR1 is SGHRS and CDR2 YFSETQ. There are 17 residues in the CDR3. Unmatched junction bases numbered 13, after V lost 4 bases and J lost 7 bases. The CDR3 sequence: CASSPMTRQGAIEKLFF. The CDR3 DNA sequence: TGCGCCAGCAGCCCTATGACGAGACAGGGGGCTATTGAAAAACTGTTTTTT.

This chain joins TRBV5-5 and TRBJ1-1; D not certain. Germline V gene sequence: CDR1 SGHKS, CDR2 YYEKEE (reference sequence). This CDR3 comprises 16 residues. Trimming removed 2 bases from V and 8 bases from J, with 22 bases in between. The CDR3, as DNA: TGTGCCAGCAGCTTCTCGGGGTTGGCTCCTTTTCTAGAAGCTTTCTTT. Residues: CASSFSGLAPFLEAFF.